Listed below are T cell receptor beta chains from one sample, sequenced in a study of immune characterization of retroperitoneal liposarcoma. One entry per CDR3 protein results from TCRdb running MiXCR on the PCR reads. The table includes roughly 9,800 distinct CDR3 sequences, roughly a third detected once. The sequencing input was tumor tissue. All receptors derive from a female donor with retroperitoneal liposarcoma. Both conserved end residues are part of each CDR3. A D gene is named only where the DNA matches it firmly. Size is stated for part of the rows, as once, few or many counts, or as a class when the clone is expanded.

DNA	CDR3	D	size	V	J
TGTGCCAGCAGTGAAGCTGACAGATACCAAGAGACCCAGTACTTC	CASSEADRYQETQYF	-	large	TRBV6-1	TRBJ2-5
TGTGCCAGCAGCGATGCCTTGGTAGGCCACCTCTACAATGAGCAGTTCTTC	CASSDALVGHLYNEQFF	-	-	TRBV6-1	TRBJ2-1
TGTGCCAGCAGTTTAGCGGGACAGGGTTACAATGAGCAGTTCTTC	CASSLAGQGYNEQFF	TRBD1	few	TRBV27	TRBJ2-1
TGTGCCAGCACCTTTACCGGGAGTGACAATGAGCAGTACTTC	CASTFTGSDNEQYF	-	medium-sized	TRBV7-6	TRBJ2-7
TGTGCCAGCAGTCCCCTGCGGGTGGGGCAGTACTTC	CASSPLRVGQYF	-	few	TRBV28	TRBJ2-4
TGTGCCAGCAGGGGGGCAGGGACCGGAGAGACCCAGTACTTC	CASRGAGTGETQYF	-	-	TRBV27	TRBJ2-5
TGTGCCAGCAGTCCCGGGACTAGCGGCTACAATGAGCAGTTCTTC	CASSPGTSGYNEQFF	TRBD2	-	TRBV28	TRBJ2-1
TGTGCCAGCAGCTTAAAGGGGTTCGGAAACACCATATATTTT	CASSLKGFGNTIYF	-	-	TRBV7-6	TRBJ1-3
TGTGCCAGCAGCTTAACCCCAGCGGGAATAGAGACCCAGTTCTTC	CASSLTPAGIETQFF	TRBD2	few	TRBV11-2	TRBJ2-1
TGTGCCAGCAGTCGAGACAGGGAAGAGACCCAGTACTTC	CASSRDREETQYF	TRBD1	-	TRBV7-2	TRBJ2-5
TGTGCCAGCAGCTCACGCCCAGGGGGGGTGTACGAGCAGTACTTC	CASSSRPGGVYEQYF	-	medium-sized	TRBV7-2	TRBJ2-7
TGTGCCAGCAGCCCCACTGCGGGACAGGGGAACGAGCAGTACTTC	CASSPTAGQGNEQYF	TRBD1	-	TRBV7-2	TRBJ2-7
TGTGCCAGCACCCTCTCGTCGACAGGGGGCAAGACCCAGTACTTC	CASTLSSTGGKTQYF	TRBD1	medium-sized	TRBV6-1	TRBJ2-5
TGTGCCAGCAGTTCTCCCGGGACTAGCTCCTACAATGAGCAGTTCTTC	CASSSPGTSSYNEQFF	TRBD2	large	TRBV6-1	TRBJ2-1
TGTGCCAGCAGTTTGGGGGAGGTGCAGGAGCAGTACTTC	CASSLGEVQEQYF	-	medium-sized	TRBV12-3/TRBV12-4	TRBJ2-7
TGTGCCAGCAGCACAAGTTGGTACCAAGAGACCCAGTACTTC	CASSTSWYQETQYF	-	large	TRBV6-1	TRBJ2-5
TGTGCCAGCAGTTTAGTAGGGGTACAGGCCGGGGAGCTGTTTTTT	CASSLVGVQAGELFF	-	medium-sized	TRBV12-3/TRBV12-4	TRBJ2-2
TGTGCCAGCAGTTTCCAGGGGGGTTACTACGAGCAGTTCTTC	CASSFQGGYYEQFF	-	-	TRBV12-3/TRBV12-4	TRBJ2-1
TGTGCCAGCAGCTTCTCCCCTAGGACCGATGAGCAGTTCTTC	CASSFSPRTDEQFF	-	few	TRBV11-2	TRBJ2-1
TGTGCCAGCAGTGAAGAGTCTTGGGGGGTTCAGGTAGATACGCTGTATTTT	CASSEESWGVQVDTLYF	-	-	TRBV6-1	TRBJ2-3
TGTGCCAGCAGAGGCGGGGGGGCCGGTGAGCAGTACTTC	CASRGGGAGEQYF	TRBD2	many	TRBV12-3/TRBV12-4	TRBJ2-4
TGTGCCAGCAGTGATAGTGGCAGGGGGCCTTCTTACAATGAGCATTTCTTC	CASSDSGRGPSYNEHFF	TRBD1	-	TRBV6-2/TRBV6-3	TRBJ2-1
TGTGCCAGCAGGCTCGGGGGGGGGGCCAACGTCCTGACTTTC	CASRLGGGANVLTF	TRBD2	many	TRBV6-1	TRBJ2-6
TGTGCCAGCAGCTTCCAGGCAGGGTTCGACAATGAGCAGTACTTC	CASSFQAGFDNEQYF	-	few	TRBV7-3	TRBJ2-5
TGTGCCAGCAGGAGGGGTCGACAGGGAATATTCACAGATACGCAGTATTTT	CASRRGRQGIFTDTQYF	TRBD1	medium-sized	TRBV6-1	TRBJ2-3
TGTGCCAGCAGTTACGGAGTCGAGGCAGGGGTGGGCGAGCAGTACTTC	CASSYGVEAGVGEQYF	-	many	TRBV6-6	TRBJ2-7
TGTGCCAGCAGTTTCTTAGCGGTTAGCACAGATACGCAGTATTTT	CASSFLAVSTDTQYF	-	few	TRBV27	TRBJ2-3
TGTGCCAGCAGCTTTGGGGACAGGGGCAATTCACCCCTCCACTTT	CASSFGDRGNSPLHF	TRBD1	few	TRBV7-6	TRBJ1-6
TGTGCCAGCAGTGAGTGGGGGCAGACTGAAGCTTTCTTT	CASSEWGQTEAFF	-	-	TRBV6-1	TRBJ1-1
TGTGCCAGCATCATGGGGGGGGGCACAGATACGCAGTATTTT	CASIMGGGTDTQYF	TRBD2	medium-sized	TRBV6-1	TRBJ2-3
TGTGCCAGCAGTGAAGTGAGCGGAGGGCCCTACGAGCAGTACTTC	CASSEVSGGPYEQYF	-	few	TRBV6-1	TRBJ2-7
TGTGCCAGCAGTATGTCGGACAGGGTTAGTGGCTACACCTTC	CASSMSDRVSGYTF	TRBD1	-	TRBV6-1	TRBJ1-2
TGCGCCAGCAGCCAAGATTTAGGGATCGGCGAGCAGTACTTC	CASSQDLGIGEQYF	-	-	TRBV4-3	TRBJ2-7
TGTGCCAGCAGCTTCACTAGCGGGGGTACAAAAACCTACGAGCAGTACTTC	CASSFTSGGTKTYEQYF	TRBD2	few	TRBV7-2	TRBJ2-7
TGTGCCAGCACCGAGACTAGCTACCCCTACGAGCAGTTCTTC	CASTETSYPYEQFF	TRBD2	-	TRBV6-1	TRBJ2-1
TGTGCCAGCAGCTTAGAGCCTCTCATACAACTAGCGGGCTTTGAGCAGTACTTC	CASSLEPLIQLAGFEQYF	TRBD2	medium-sized	TRBV7-2	TRBJ2-7
TGTGCCAGCACCCTTCTGGGGGGACCTCAAGAGACCCAGTACTTC	CASTLLGGPQETQYF	-	-	TRBV6-6	TRBJ2-5
TGTGCCAGCAGTCCCCAGGGAGGGGGCAGTGGCTACACCTTC	CASSPQGGGSGYTF	TRBD1	few	TRBV6-1	TRBJ1-2
TGTGCCAGCAGTGCCAGGGGACGTTGGAACACTGAAGCTTTCTTT	CASSARGRWNTEAFF	-	-	TRBV6-1	TRBJ1-1
TGTGCCAGCAGTTTAAGCCAGGGGGCGCGAGACGAGCAGTTCTTC	CASSLSQGARDEQFF	TRBD1	few	TRBV12-3/TRBV12-4	TRBJ2-1
TGCGCCAGCAGTTGGGACTCCACCTACGAGCAGTACTTC	CASSWDSTYEQYF	-	few	TRBV10-1	TRBJ2-7
TGTGCCAGCAGCTTCGGGACAGAATACAATGAGCAGTACTTC	CASSFGTEYNEQYF	TRBD1	many	TRBV7-2	TRBJ2-5
TGTGCCAGCAGTAAAACCGGACAGGGGATTCCACCCCTCCACTTT	CASSKTGQGIPPLHF	TRBD1	-	TRBV6-6	TRBJ1-6
TGTGCCAGCAGTTTATGGGGTTTATTGAATGAGCAGTTCTTC	CASSLWGLLNEQFF	-	few	TRBV27	TRBJ2-1
TGTGCCAGCAGCTTAAACCAAGAGACCCAGTTCTTC	CASSLNQETQFF	-	medium-sized	TRBV7-2	TRBJ2-1
TGTGCCAGCAGCTTAATGAGCGGGGGGTACAATGAGCAGTACTTC	CASSLMSGGYNEQYF	TRBD2	medium-sized	TRBV7-2	TRBJ2-4
TGTGCCAGCAGCCCAACGACAGGGTTGCATACGCAGTATTTT	CASSPTTGLHTQYF	TRBD1	few	TRBV6-1	TRBJ2-3
TGTGCCAGCAGAGGCGGGGGGGCCGGTGAGCAGTTCTTC	CASRGGGAGEQFF	TRBD2	many	TRBV12-3/TRBV12-4	TRBJ2-1
TGTGCCAGCTCGTGGGGGAATGAGCAGTACTTC	CASSWGNEQYF	-	large	TRBV6-1	TRBJ2-7
TGTGCCAGCAGTCTCGTGGGCAATGAGCAGTTCTTC	CASSLVGNEQFF	-	medium-sized	TRBV6-1	TRBJ2-1
TGTGCCAGCAGTTACTCGACTAGCGGGAGAGGTATCGGGGAGCTGTTTTTT	CASSYSTSGRGIGELFF	TRBD2	-	TRBV6-5	TRBJ2-2
TGCGCCAGCAGTGAGCGCAGGGGGGTCACAGATACGCAGTATTTT	CASSERRGVTDTQYF	-	-	TRBV10-2	TRBJ2-3